The next 28 T cell receptor beta chains were all read from a single sample in a study of T cell responses to AZD1222 COVID-19 vaccine. Generated by immunoSEQ multiplex PCR, the TCRdb table keeps only in-frame clones and is missing some. The sample lists tens of thousands of clones; about 91% were seen once. Material: peripheral blood, obtained 28 days after the second AZD1222 dose. All receptors come from an adult who received the AZD1222 COVID-19 vaccine.

V and J are TRBV18 and TRBJ2-2, with D perhaps TRBD2 (6 bases). Trimming shortened V by 3 bases and J by 4 bases, and 12 bases separated the two germline ends. Germline V CDR1 and CDR2: KGHSH, LQKENI. This CDR3 is built from 15 residues. In DNA form, the CDR3 reads TGTGCCAGCTCACCCCGACTAGGGTCCACCGGGGAGCTGTTTTTT. Translation gives CASSPRLGSTGELFF.

The V call is TRBV11-3, the J call TRBJ2-2, with 9 bases matching TRBD2. CDR3 size: 16 residues. Germline V gives CDR1 SGHNT, CDR2 YENEEA. V shed 4 bases and J 3 bases; nucleotides not matched to a gene: 6. CDR3 loop: CASSWVLAGYTGELFF. Here the CDR3 DNA reads TGTGCCAGCAGCTGGGTACTAGCGGGCTACACCGGGGAGCTGTTTTTT.

The V and J genes are TRBV7-2 and TRBJ1-1; the D is unclear. Germline assignment: CDR1 SGHTA and CDR2 FQGNSA. The CDR3 is made up of 19 amino acids. V lost 3 bases to trimming and J lost 3 bases, with 26 bases between them. The CDR3 sequence: CASSFFRPLGRGRDTEAFF. CDR3 DNA: TGTGCCAGCAGCTTCTTTCGGCCGCTAGGACGGGGAAGGGACACTGAAGCTTTCTTT.

This chain connects TRBV19 to TRBJ1-1, with D perhaps matching TRBD1 (6 bases). The V end was cut by 5 bases, the J end by 4 bases, with 11 bases between. Germline V gene data show CDR1 as LNHDA and CDR2 as SQIVND (reference sequence). This CDR3 has 13 amino acids. The DNA of the CDR3 is TGTGCCAGTAGTGAGGTCAGGGGCACTGAAGCTTTCTTT. It yields the protein CASSEVRGTEAFF.

This chain joins TRBV7-9 and TRBJ1-6; D not certain. The CDR3 consists of 13 residues. With 5 bases removed from V and 8 bases from J, the gap between germline ends came to 10 bases. CDR1 SEHNR and CDR2 FQNEAQ come from the germline V gene (reference sequence). The CDR3 nucleotides are TGTGCCAGCAGCACGGACGGTTATTCACCCCTCCACTTT. This codes for CASSTDGYSPLHF. Using reference TRBV7-9 and TRBJ1-6 for the parts outside the CDR3, the full variable domain is DTGVSQNPRHKITKRGQNVTFRCDPISEHNRLYWYRQTLGQGPEFLTYFQNEAQLEKSRLLSDRFSAERPKGSFSTLEIQRTEQGDSAMYLCASSTDGYSPLHFGNGTRLTVT.

The chain joins TRBV7-2 to TRBJ2-7; no definite D call. The V end was cut by 3 bases, the J end by 3 bases, with 9 bases between. CDR1 and CDR2 from the germline V gene are SGHTA and FQGNSA. The CDR3 is 13 residues long. The CDR3 region is CASSFDKNYEQYF. In nucleotides, the CDR3 is TGTGCCAGCAGCTTTGACAAGAACTACGAGCAGTACTTC.

CDR3 DNA: TGTGCCAGCAGCGCCGACAGGGGCGCCGGGGAGCTGTTTTTT. Encoded protein: CASSADRGAGELFF. The rearrangement joins TRBV7-2 to TRBJ2-2; 8 nucleotides agree with TRBD1. Germline CDR1 SGHTA, CDR2 FQGNSA. V was clipped by 5 bases and J by 6 bases; unmatched bases: 5. CDR3 size: 14 residues.

The chain carries TRBV6-2 or TRBV6-3 and TRBJ2-2; 10 bases line up with TRBD2. The V gene's germline CDR1 is MNHEY and CDR2 SVGEGT. Trimming cost V 2 bases and J 6 bases; bases outside gene matches: 9. The CDR3 is 17 amino acids. In DNA, the CDR3 is TGTGCCAGCAGTTACCAGAAGCTAGCGGGGGCGTCCGGGGAGCTGTTTTTT. Translation: CASSYQKLAGASGELFF.

This chain connects TRBV28 to TRBJ1-4; weak D call: TRBD1 (5 bases). The ends were cut back, 3 bases at V and 4 bases at J, with 12 bases in the middle. The CDR3 consists of 15 residues. Per the germline V gene, CDR1 is MDHEN and CDR2 is SYDVKM. The CDR3 DNA reads TGTGCCAGCAGTTTCTTTGACAGACTTAATGAAAAACTGTTTTTT. Amino acid sequence: CASSFFDRLNEKLFF.

This sequence joins TRBV9 and TRBJ2-7, with D perhaps TRBD2 (5 bases). The V gene's germline CDR1 is SGDLS and CDR2 YYNGEE. The V gene lost 0 bases and the J gene lost 0 bases, with 16 bases spanning the gap. This CDR3 is built from 17 residues. CDR3 sequence reads: CASSVGGRRGSSYEQYF. The CDR3 DNA reads as TGTGCCAGCAGCGTAGGAGGTCGCCGGGGTAGCTCCTACGAGCAGTACTTC.

This clone was detected once. The J gene is TRBJ1-1, the V gene TRBV24-1; D may be TRBD1 (5 bases). CDR1 is KGHDR, CDR2 SFDVKD, per germline. This CDR3 has 15 amino acids. V gave up 2 bases and J gave up 3 bases, with 12 bases separating them. Here the CDR3 DNA reads TGTGCCACCAGTGATTCCGCAGGGCGGGACACTGAAGCTTTCTTT. Protein sequence: CATSDSAGRDTEAFF.

The rearrangement uses TRBV24-1 and TRBJ2-3; D is ambiguous. This CDR3 spans 15 amino acids. Germline CDR1 KGHDR, CDR2 SFDVKD. The V end lost 1 base, the J end lost 0 bases, and 7 bases lay between the germline ends. In DNA form, the CDR3 reads TGTGCCACCAGTGATTTCACGGCTAGCACAGATACGCAGTATTTT. Translation gives CATSDFTASTDTQYF.

V gene TRBV5-1 combines with J gene TRBJ2-2, with D maybe TRBD2 (8 bases). V lost 5 bases and J lost 6, with 26 bases in between. In germline, CDR1 is SGHRS, CDR2 YFSETQ. This CDR3 contains 18 residues. CDR3 DNA sequence: TGCGCCAGCAGTCAGATCAGCGGGAGTCACCAGGGGGCCGGGGAGCTGTTTTTT. The encoded protein is CASSQISGSHQGAGELFF.

Only one count was recorded for this clone. This sequence joins TRBV7-8 and TRBJ2-5; TRBD2 might be the D (5 bases). The V gene lost 8 bases and the J gene lost 4 bases, with 17 bases spanning the gap. The CDR3 is 14 residues long. Germline CDR1 is SGHVS and CDR2 is FQNEAQ. The CDR3 DNA sequence: TGTGCCAGCGGGTTTGGCTCTAGCAGAGAGACCCAGTACTTC. Encoded protein: CASGFGSSRETQYF.

The chain combines TRBV15 with TRBJ1-6; 7 nucleotides agree with TRBD1. V was pared by 2 bases and J by 6 bases, with 7 bases of the junction left unmatched. Germline V gene data show CDR1 as LNHNV and CDR2 as YYDKDF (reference sequence). The CDR3 consists of 16 residues. The CDR3 DNA reads as TGTGCCACCAGCAGATTCTGGACAGGCTTTAATTCACCCCTCCACTTT. Translation: CATSRFWTGFNSPLHF. Filled out from reference TRBV15 and TRBJ1-6, the complete variable domain reads DAMVIQNPRYQVTQFGKPVTLSCSQTLNHNVMYWYQQKSSQAPKLLFHYYDKDFNNEADTPDNFQSRRPNTSFCFLDIRSPGLGDTAMYLCATSRFWTGFNSPLHFGNGTRLTVT.

The V gene is TRBV30, the J gene TRBJ1-2; TRBD1 aligns across 10 bases. Germline CDR1 and CDR2: GTSNPN and SVGIG (reference sequence). J was trimmed by 8 bases and V by 0 bases; bases with no gene match: 9. The CDR3 extends over 15 amino acids. The CDR3 DNA sequence: TGTGCCTGGAGTGTAACCCGACAGGGGGCGCGGGGCTACACCTTC. Protein: CAWSVTRQGARGYTF.

This clone appeared a few times. This chain connects TRBV3-1 (or the pseudogene TRBV3-2) to TRBJ1-2; 7 nucleotides agree with TRBD1. The junction had 10 bases not matched to a gene; V was cut back by 4 bases and J by 8 bases. The CDR3 is made up of 14 amino acids. Germline CDR1 is LGHDT and CDR2 is YNNKEL (reference sequence). CDR3 residues: CASSPEGQARGYTF. The CDR3 DNA reads as TGTGCCAGCAGCCCTGAAGGACAGGCTAGGGGCTACACCTTC.

The CDR3 nucleotides are TGTGCCAGCAGCCCCCCATTCCGGGATTTCCACGCAGATACGCAGTATTTT. This translates into CASSPPFRDFHADTQYF. V usage is TRBV7-9 and J usage is TRBJ2-3, with D perhaps matching TRBD2 (5 bases). The CDR3 is made up of 17 amino acids. V lost 5 bases and J 4 bases, leaving 22 bases between the germline ends. Germline V CDR1 and CDR2: SEHNR, FQNEAQ (reference sequence).

The chain employs TRBV12-3 or TRBV12-4 and TRBJ1-1; 7 bases line up with TRBD1. V lost 4 bases and J lost 5; bases outside the gene matches: 4. CDR3 length: 13 amino acids. The CDR3 sequence is CASSSTGWTEAFF. The CDR3, as DNA: TGTGCCAGCAGTTCGACAGGGTGGACTGAAGCTTTCTTT.

The V gene is TRBV5-1, the J gene TRBJ2-7; D not certain. Between the trimmed V and J ends, which lost 0 bases and 1 base, there was a span of 14 bases. CDR1 and CDR2 from the germline V gene are SGHRS and YFSETQ. This CDR3 comprises 16 residues. CDR3 nucleotide sequence: TGCGCCAGCAGCTTGGCTCCGGTCGTGGGGTCCTACGAGCAGTACTTC. Translation: CASSLAPVVGSYEQYF. Using reference TRBV5-1 and TRBJ2-7 for the parts outside the CDR3, the full variable domain is KAGVTQTPRYLIKTRGQQVTLSCSPISGHRSVSWYQQTPGQGLQFLFEYFSETQRNKGNFPGRFSGRQFSNSRSEMNVSTLELGDSALYLCASSLAPVVGSYEQYFGPGTRLTVT.

This rearrangement joins TRBV4-3 to TRBJ1-5; no firm D call. The V gene's germline CDR1 is LGHNA and CDR2 YSLEER. The CDR3 is 13 amino acids. Trimming took off 1 base at V and 6 bases at J, with 7 bases between the two ends. DNA for the CDR3: TGCGCCAGCAGCCAAGTGGGAGTTCAGCCCCAGCATTTT. Translating gives CASSQVGVQPQHF.

The chain recombines TRBV19 with TRBJ2-2, with no clear D. CDR1 and CDR2 from the germline V gene are LNHDA and SQIVND (reference sequence). This CDR3 contains 14 residues. V lost 3 bases to trimming and J lost 4 bases, with 9 bases between them. CDR3: CASSMSSATGELFF. The CDR3 DNA sequence: TGTGCCAGTAGTATGTCGAGTGCCACCGGGGAGCTGTTTTTT.

The V call is TRBV6-5, the J call TRBJ2-7; 9 nucleotides agree with TRBD1. The germline V gene has CDR1 MNHEY and CDR2 SVGAGI. The CDR3 has 15 residues. The V and J ends lost 5 bases and 4 bases, in that order; junction bases with no gene match: 9. The CDR3 sequence is CASSTTGTGPYEQYF. The CDR3 nucleotides are TGTGCCAGCAGTACTACGGGGACAGGGCCTTACGAGCAGTACTTC.

This chain links TRBV7-2 with TRBJ2-3, with TRBD2 as a possible D gene (6 bases). V lost 3 bases and J lost 9, with 10 bases in between. The CDR3 is 12 amino acids. Germline CDR1 reads SGHTA; CDR2 reads FQGNSA. In DNA, the CDR3 is TGTGCCAGCAGCTTTACCCGGGGGACGCAGTATTTT. This translates into CASSFTRGTQYF.

The V call is TRBV6-6, the J call TRBJ2-7; 7 positions match TRBD2. The CDR3 spans 16 residues. V gave up 5 bases and J gave up 3 bases; unmatched junction bases: 13. Germline V gene data show CDR1 as MNHNY and CDR2 as SVGAGI (reference sequence). The CDR3 coding sequence is TGTGCCAGCAGTCACCCCAGGGACTACTCGGTCTACGAGCAGTACTTC. This codes for CASSHPRDYSVYEQYF.

The chain combines TRBV3-1 (or the pseudogene TRBV3-2) with TRBJ2-1; D is unclear. Looked up from germline, CDR1 is LGHDT and CDR2 is YNNKEL (reference sequence). V was pared by 0 bases and J by 10 bases, with 13 bases between. This CDR3 comprises 14 residues. CDR3 loop: CASSQDVVALEQFF. The CDR3 DNA reads TGTGCCAGCAGCCAAGACGTAGTGGCGTTAGAGCAGTTCTTC.

The rearrangement links TRBV2 to TRBJ2-5; 8 bases agree with TRBD2. The junction had 7 bases not matched to a gene; V was cut back by 6 bases and J by 1 base. The CDR3 runs to 15 residues. Germline assignment: CDR1 SNHLY and CDR2 FYNNEI. Written as DNA, the CDR3 is TGTGCCAGCAGATTTGGTAGCGGGGCCCAAGAGACCCAGTACTTC. It is translated as CASRFGSGAQETQYF. Using reference TRBV2 and TRBJ2-5 for the parts outside the CDR3, the full variable domain is EPEVTQTPSHQVTQMGQEVILRCVPISNHLYFYWYRQILGQKVEFLVSFYNNEISEKSEIFDDQFSVERPDGSNFTLKIRSTKLEDSAMYFCASRFGSGAQETQYFGPGTRLLVL.

CDR3 region: CTSSQDGAFYEQYV. The CDR3 nucleotides are TGCACCAGCAGCCAAGATGGGGCCTTCTACGAGCAGTACGTC. The chain has TRBV1 and TRBJ2-7; the D call of TRBD1 is as the table states it, not checked on the DNA. TRBV1 is a pseudogene locus. The CDR3 is 14 amino acids.